The TCR beta chain described here comes from a study of cytomegalovirus exposure and HLA in healthy donors. Study-level points and caveats: A later analysis by the authors found several of the most significant clusters apparently linked to common viral pathogens. A later analysis linked around 17,000 TCR beta sequences to HLA alleles at 0.05 false discovery rate. The authors later found most CMV-associated TCR beta chains appeared HLA-restricted. Highest at DRB1 and lowest at HLA-C, TCR association rates differed among HLA loci in a later analysis.

Primers: 60 Vbeta forward and 13 Jbeta reverse. Sequencing was performed with immunoSEQ multiplex PCR; in TCRdb, only in-frame clones are kept and a portion is missing. The sample has some 160,000 clones; roughly 80% are singletons. The CDR3 covers 14 residues. Germline V gives CDR1 SGHRS, CDR2 YFSETQ. V shed 2 bases and J shed 1 base, with 9 bases lying between them. Regarding this clone: The antigen remains undetermined.

This clonotype originated in a male donor in good health and CMV-seronegative. The gene calls are TRBV5-1 and TRBJ1-1; no clear D. Input material: PBMCs. The CDR3 loop reads CASSFFSGNTEAFF. The CDR3 DNA reads as TGCGCCAGCAGCTTTTTTTCCGGGAACACTGAAGCTTTCTTT.